The TCR beta chain under discussion was sequenced for a study of shared clonotypes between healthy human individuals (dated by TCRdb to 2018 to 2021). About the investigation overall: A couple of women and a few men aged 18 to 49 years were included in the cohort. For each donor, CD4 naive and CD4 memory were each given three plates, CD8 naive was given two plates, and CD8 memory was given one plate. The study deeply sequenced blood TCR repertoires of several healthy adults to estimate repertoire size and the extent of clonotype sharing between individuals. To increase sequencing depth and limit assay-specific biases, TCR repertoire library preparation and sequencing were carried out by different laboratories using diverse techniques. Between about 0.85 and 8.9 billion PBMCs per donor were obtained by leukapheresis. Paper-wide results and their limitations: Pairwise subsampling indicated that sequencing depth was expected to affect the degree of clonotype sharing among donors. Rarefaction of sorted-subset datasets indicated incomplete sequencing despite the large sequencing depth. Naive subsets generally had larger estimated clonotype richness than memory subsets did. Sampling was limited to blood, and TCR repertoires in tissue likely differ from TCR repertoires in blood. Compared with non-shared clonotypes, the clonotypes found in all four sorted-subset donors had higher generation probabilities. When a handful of donors were compared, the shared fraction of clonotypes was roughly 4.8% for naive CD4, over 3% for naive CD8, roughly 2.5% for memory CD4, and 0.35% to 0.4% for memory CD8. The genetic and exposure-history diversity represented was limited by the small number of donors.

Using the deep immunoSEQ assay, TCR CDR3 regions were amplified from genomic DNA by multiplex PCR. Genomic DNA extracted from each cell subset was distributed evenly over all wells of several immunoSEQ 96-well plates, and each plate served as one replicate. For sorted subsets, roughly 200 ng of genomic DNA, equivalent to 25,000 to 35,000 T cell genomes, went into each replicate PCR. Purified libraries were quantified with a Qubit 3.0 fluorometer, sized on a Bioanalyzer 2100, and re-quantified with the KAPA Library Quantification kit. Each immunoSEQ 96-well plate was sequenced on its own single-read 150-cycle Illumina NextSeq 550 flow cell. The published analysis was carried out like this. Because the immunoSEQ output held only junctional sequences and lacked quality scores, the filtering could not match the filtering applied to full-length reads. To assign V/J genes and CDR3, sequences were annotated against IMGT germline references using PyIR, a Python wrapper for IgBLAST v1.9. Reads were removed for weak V/J assignments (E-value above 1e-6), missing CDR3, stop codons, out-of-frame junctions, or ambiguous translated residues. V3J clonotypes were defined as sequences sharing an identical inferred V gene, J gene, and CDR3 amino acid sequence. The percentage overlap between two repertoires was calculated by dividing the number of shared unique clonotypes by the size of the smaller repertoire. Three approaches were used to assess repertoire richness: RTK rarefaction, the Chao1 estimator, and Recon v2.1 estimates of unobserved clonotypes. For all TCRbeta clonotypes obtained by the gDNA method from a few donors, generation probabilities were computed with OLGA. TCRdb obtained this table from immuneACCESS and retained in-frame rearrangements with V and J assigned. These tables miss some clones; where compared with another copy, unresolved V genes account for less than half of the shortfall, and the remainder is unexplained. That table is the source of V, J and clone size, and D and trimming were worked out from the DNA. The sample has roughly 110,000 clones on record, 68% of them singletons. The top ten clonotypes cover over 20% of the sample.

As concerns this clone: The antigen it binds to is not known. Base qualities are missing; no much larger clone stands one base away.

CDR1 and CDR2 were assigned from the germline V gene (reference sequence) as LNHDA and SQIVND. The CDR3 contains 16 residues, cysteine and phenylalanine counted. The read is trimmed to its CDR3 DNA, 48 bases read in frame from base 1. The germline ends are 15 bases apart after V is trimmed by 3 bases and J by 3 bases. Donors were healthy HIV-negative adults with no recently reported acute infections or vaccinations. Every donor was a Caucasian adult living in Nashville, Tennessee, USA. CD8 memory samples were composed of magnetically selected CD45RO+ cells combined with CCR7-negative CD45RA+ effector memory (TemRA) cells. Blood was collected by leukapheresis, and PBMCs were isolated by Ficoll-Histopaque density gradient centrifugation and then cryopreserved in liquid nitrogen vapor phase. Analytical flow cytometry was used to check the purity and quantity of each magnetically sorted T cell population. Each sorted fraction had its genomic DNA isolated and then quantified by UV absorbance on a Nanodrop 2000c.

The sequence derives from a young woman in good health. The sequence links TRBV19 to TRBJ2-1; TRBD1 is possibly the D segment (5 matching bases). Source material: memory CD8+ T cells sorted from blood. The cell subset or site label here, explained by the study, means: CD45RO+ cells pooled with CCR7-negative TemRA cells. The CDR3 loop reads CASSMDRDSGYNEQFF. DNA sequence: TGTGCCAGTAGTATGGATAGAGACAGTGGCTACAATGAGCAGTTCTTC.